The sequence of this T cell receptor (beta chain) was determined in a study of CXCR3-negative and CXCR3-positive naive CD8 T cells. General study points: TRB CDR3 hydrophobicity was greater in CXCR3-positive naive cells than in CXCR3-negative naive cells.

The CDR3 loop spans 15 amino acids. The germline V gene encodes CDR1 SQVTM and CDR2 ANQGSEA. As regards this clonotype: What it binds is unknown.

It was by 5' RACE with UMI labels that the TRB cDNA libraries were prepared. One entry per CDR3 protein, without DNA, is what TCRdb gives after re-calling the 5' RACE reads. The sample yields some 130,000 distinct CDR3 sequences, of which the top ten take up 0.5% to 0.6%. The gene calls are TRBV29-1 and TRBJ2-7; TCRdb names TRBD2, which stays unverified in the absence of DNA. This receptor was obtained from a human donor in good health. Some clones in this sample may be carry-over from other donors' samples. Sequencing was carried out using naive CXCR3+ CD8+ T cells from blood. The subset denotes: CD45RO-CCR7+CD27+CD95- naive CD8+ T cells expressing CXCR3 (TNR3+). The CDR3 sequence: CSIRTALAGRSEQYF.